This section outlines one T cell receptor (beta chain) sequence together with its context. No cognate antigen has been identified for it. There are no base qualities to consult, and no much larger clone falls within one base. The data were taken from a study of shared T cell receptors in the human thymus (dated by TCRdb to about 2021). Turning to the overall study: The study investigated the way shared, self-reactive T-cell receptor alpha chains are produced in the human thymus.

The library was produced with the immunoSEQ multiplex PCR assay. TCRdb carries this immuneACCESS record with in-frame sequences only. Its versions omit some clonotypes, under half of them owing to an unresolved V gene in the studies checked, with the rest unexplained. This sample comprises 700,000 to 750,000 clones, approximately 85% of them detected only once. 0.0095% to 0.013% of the sample is in the top ten clones. CDR1 and CDR2, per the germline V gene, are MNHNS and SASEGT. The CDR3 starts with the cysteine, ends with the phenylalanine, and has 14 residues. The retained sequence is limited to the CDR3, 42 bases, with the frame set at the first base. V has 6 bases trimmed and J has 2 bases trimmed; junction bases matching no gene number 4. These sequences were also reported in another study, on human thymus T cells. That second report states: The donors were immunologically healthy infants in Finland who had open corrective cardiac surgery for congenital heart defects. Thymus tissue was obtained as surgical resects removed during corrective cardiac surgery. Usage of V and J gene segments appeared to be biased in both the thymic and the peripheral blood repertoires. The related research found that thymic TCR repertoires overlapped highly between unrelated individuals. The study characterized TCR alpha and beta repertoires from eight infant thymus samples and a few related peripheral blood samples. Donor ages ranged from about 7 to 244 days, and the cohort comprised 5 to 7 male and a couple of female infants. Thymocytes were mechanically released from the tissue and were stored as pellets of roughly 9-30 million cells at -70 degrees C. Genomic DNA was extracted from frozen cell pellets with a QIAsymphony instrument. The immunoSEQ multiplex PCR assay was used to amplify the TCRB and TCRAD loci from a standardized amount of quality-controlled genomic DNA. Amplicons spanned the V(D)J region at a length sufficient to cover the CDR3 and identify V and J genes. Through the commercial immunoSEQ service, the amplicons were sequenced on an Illumina platform. Primer bias and sequencing errors were corrected using previously described methods, and TCRAD and TCRB definitions followed the IMGT database. immunoSEQ Analyzer 3.0 and VDJTools were used for repertoire analysis, which covered basic statistics, V/J segment usage, diversity estimates, rarefaction and pairwise overlap. To estimate diversity, the Chao1, ChaoE, Efron-Thisted, Shannon and inverse Simpson indices were applied, and diversity was also estimated on datasets down-sampled to the smallest sample. Repertoire overlap was determined by strict matching of CDR3 nucleotide sequence, V gene and J gene, and Jaccard-based multidimensional scaling clustering was applied. On average, thymus samples gave around 810,000 unique TCRB clonotypes, whereas blood samples gave around 80,000.

Recombination joined TRBV6-1 with TRBJ2-7, and 10 junction bases match TRBD1. Sequencing was performed on thymocytes. The receptor was derived from a girl under two years old with a congenital heart defect. Donor details come from another sample of the same person, matched by shared clones. The CDR3 region reads CASRGDRGTYEQYF. In nucleotide form, the sequence is TGTGCCAGCAGAGGGGACAGGGGAACCTACGAGCAGTACTTC.